These 20 T cell receptor beta chains came from one sample sequenced in a study of neurological immune-mediated disorders. TCRdb redid the calling of the 5' RACE reads with MiXCR, one entry per CDR3 protein. The sample has 45,000 to 70,000 distinct CDR3 sequences; 4% to 5.5% are singletons. The sample was PBMCs. The receptors shown here come from a man aged 45-65 years with multiple sclerosis.

This clonotype was counted at least ten times. The rearrangement joins TRBV28 to TRBJ2-3; D might be TRBD2 (5 bases). CDR3 length: 14 amino acids. Germline values: CDR1 MDHEN, CDR2 SYDVKM. V was cut by 10 bases and J by 1 base, with 15 bases left in between. This chain's CDR3 is CATAVEEGTDTQYF. The CDR3, as DNA: TGTGCCACGGCGGTTGAGGAGGGCACAGATACGCAGTATTTT.

The chain recombines TRBV12-3 or TRBV12-4 with TRBJ2-7; D not certain. This CDR3 is built from 14 residues. The V end lost 6 bases, the J end lost 3 bases, and 15 bases lay between the germline ends. This CDR3 reads CASRHSGISYEQYF. The CDR3 coding sequence is TGTGCCAGCAGACATTCAGGAATAAGCTACGAGCAGTACTTC.

This clonotype was counted at least ten times. The J gene is TRBJ1-1, the V gene TRBV20-1; D gene ambiguous. The germline V gene has CDR1 DFQATT and CDR2 SNEGSKA (reference sequence). V shed 5 bases and J shed 1 base, with 11 bases lying between them. The CDR3 sequence is 13 residues long. CDR3 sequence: CSAPDGRNTEAFF. The CDR3 nucleotides read TGCAGTGCTCCGGATGGGAGGAACACTGAAGCTTTCTTT.

This clonotype was found many times. This sequence joins TRBV27 and TRBJ1-4; a weak D match, TRBD1 (6 bases). This CDR3 has 14 amino acids. Trimming cost V 5 bases and J 8 bases, with 15 bases left between them. Germline-derived CDR1 and CDR2 are MNHEY and SMNVEV (reference sequence). In nucleotides, the CDR3 is TGTGCCAGCAGTACAGGGTGGGGTTCGGAAAAACTGTTTTTT. As protein: CASSTGWGSEKLFF.

The chain uses TRBV4-1 and TRBJ2-7; 9 bases map to TRBD1. CDR3 length equals 16 residues. Trimming took 2 bases from V and 5 from J; bases not matched to a gene: 10. Germline V gene data show CDR1 as MGHRA and CDR2 as YSYEKL. CDR3 loop: CASSQTPQGAGNEQYF. DNA of the CDR3: TGCGCCAGCAGCCAAACGCCACAGGGGGCCGGGAACGAGCAGTACTTC.

This clonotype occurred many times. The chain couples TRBV10-3 to TRBJ2-1; 7 nucleotides match TRBD1. The CDR3 has 15 amino acids. Germline lookup yields CDR1 ENHRY and CDR2 SYGVKD. Trimming removed 5 bases from V and 7 bases from J; junction bases left unmatched: 11. Written as DNA, the CDR3 is TGTGCCATCAGTCGGGACAGTCGGCCCGCAAATGAGCAGTTCTTC. It yields the protein CAISRDSRPANEQFF.

This clonotype was detected ten times or more. V and J are TRBV5-1 and TRBJ2-1; the D gene is possibly TRBD1 (6 bases). With 4 bases removed from V and 0 bases from J, the gap between germline ends came to 11 bases. Germline values: CDR1 SGHRS, CDR2 YFSETQ. The CDR3 contains 15 residues. The CDR3 sequence: CASSAGTSSYNEQFF. In nucleotides, the CDR3 is TGCGCCAGCAGCGCCGGGACAAGCTCCTACAATGAGCAGTTCTTC.

As concerns this clonotype: A much larger clone lies one base from this, so it may be a read error. The J gene is TRBJ2-5, the V gene TRBV7-9; D gene unclear. The CDR3 length is 14 residues. Germline V gives CDR1 SEHNR, CDR2 FQNEAQ (reference sequence). The ends were cut back, 1 base at V and 0 bases at J, with 6 bases in the middle. The CDR3 region is CASSLVGNQETQYF. CDR3 coding DNA: TGTGCCAGCAGCTTAGTCGGAAACCAAGAGACCCAGTACTTC.

This clonotype has more than one count but fewer than ten. This chain links TRBV11-1 with TRBJ2-6; the D is unclear. Trimming cost V 1 base and J 5 bases, with 18 bases left between them. This CDR3 is 18 amino acids long. Germline CDR1 SGHAT, CDR2 FQDESV (reference sequence). CDR3 protein: CASSLDSLIGSRANVLTF. The DNA for the CDR3 is TGTGCCAGCAGCTTAGACAGCCTTATAGGATCTCGGGCCAACGTCCTGACTTTC.

This clonotype was found many times. The chain employs TRBV9 and TRBJ2-3; D perhaps matches TRBD1 (7 bases). CDR1 is SGDLS and CDR2 is YYNGEE in the germline V gene. CDR3 length: 16 residues. The V gene lost 4 bases and the J gene lost 4 bases, with 19 bases spanning the gap. CDR3 sequence reads: CASSPGGLGYADTQYF. The CDR3 DNA follows: TGTGCCAGCAGCCCAGGGGGGCTAGGTTATGCAGATACGCAGTATTTT.

This clonotype was counted ten times or more. This CDR3 reads CASSQTQVWGGTYEQYF. The CDR3 DNA reads TGTGCCAGCAGCCAAACGCAGGTGTGGGGGGGTACCTACGAGCAGTACTTC. This chain joins TRBV14 and TRBJ2-7, with 7 bases matching TRBD2. J gave up 2 bases and V 2 bases, and 12 bases lay outside the gene matches. Germline V lookup: CDR1 SGHDN, CDR2 FVKESK. This CDR3 comprises 17 residues.

This clonotype came up many times. The chain links TRBV15 to TRBJ1-2; weak D call: TRBD1 (6 bases). The V gene lost 3 bases and the J gene lost 4 bases, with 9 bases spanning the gap. Germline lookup yields CDR1 LNHNV and CDR2 YYDKDF (reference sequence). The CDR3 spans 13 residues. The chain's CDR3 is CATSRDRVYGYTF. DNA of the CDR3: TGTGCCACCAGCAGGGACAGAGTCTATGGCTACACCTTC.

This clonotype was detected many times. CDR3 residues: CASSPGPRGYEQYF. In DNA form, the CDR3 reads TGTGCCAGCAGCCCGGGACCTCGGGGGTACGAGCAGTACTTC. This sequence joins TRBV3-1 and TRBJ2-7, with a tentative D call TRBD2 (6 bases). Germline V CDR1 and CDR2: LGHDT, YNNKEL (reference sequence). Trimming shortened V by 4 bases and J by 4 bases, and 14 bases separated the two germline ends. This CDR3 has 14 amino acids.

This clonotype was observed many times. The rearrangement joins TRBV12-3 or TRBV12-4 to TRBJ1-4; no clear D. Deletions cut 7 bases from V and 7 bases from J, with 13 bases between. CDR3 length: 13 residues. In DNA, the CDR3 is TGTGCCAGCAAGGGAAAGTATGGTGAAAAACTGTTTTTT. It translates to CASKGKYGEKLFF.

The V gene is TRBV30, the J gene TRBJ2-1; D could derive from TRBD1 or TRBD2 (5 bases each). The V end lost 6 bases, the J end lost 7 bases, and 22 bases lay between the germline ends. The V gene's germline CDR1 is GTSNPN and CDR2 SVGIG (reference sequence). This CDR3 is 15 amino acids long. CDR3 loop: CACHPGEGRGNEQFF. For the CDR3, the DNA is TGTGCCTGCCATCCGGGCGAGGGGAGAGGGAATGAGCAGTTCTTC. Filled out from reference TRBV30 and TRBJ2-1, the complete variable domain reads SQTIHQWPATLVQPVGSPLSLECTVEGTSNPNLYWYRQAAGRGLQLLFYSVGIGQISSEVPQNLSASRPQDRQFILSSKKLLLSDSGFYLCACHPGEGRGNEQFFGPGTRLTVL.

This clonotype has at least ten counts. Relative to the germline gene, one junction end is altered; a read error may explain this. V is TRBV29-1 and J is TRBJ1-1; D is undetermined. Germline lookup yields CDR1 SQVTM and CDR2 ANQGSEA. The length of the CDR3 is 11 residues. The CDR3 DNA follows: TGCAGCGTTGAAGGGAACGCTGAAGCTTTCTTT. Its protein product is CSVEGNAEAFF. Supplemented by reference TRBV29-1 and TRBJ1-1, the full variable domain reads SAVISQKPSRDICQRGTSLTIQCQVDSQVTMMFWYRQQPGQSLTLIATANQGSEATYESGFVIDKFPISRPNLTFSTLTVSNMSPEDSSIYLCSVEGNAEAFFGQGTRLTVV.

This clonotype was detected many times. The chain has TRBV20-1 and TRBJ2-7; the D is unclear. V gave up 3 bases and J gave up 1 base, with 13 bases separating them. Per germline, CDR1 DFQATT and CDR2 SNEGSKA (reference sequence). This CDR3 has 14 amino acids. CDR3 amino acids: CSASSPGTSYEQYF. The DNA for the CDR3 is TGCAGTGCTAGTTCCCCGGGTACTTCCTACGAGCAGTACTTC.

This clonotype was detected a few times. J is TRBJ2-5 and V is TRBV2; 12 positions agree with TRBD2. V shed 6 bases, J shed 5 bases, and the junction held 4 bases outside the gene matches. The CDR3 has 14 residues. The germline CDR1 and CDR2 sequences are SNHLY and FYNNEI. The CDR3 nucleotides read TGTGCCAGCAGAGCGACTAGCGGGGGTGAGACCCAGTACTTC. Its translation: CASRATSGGETQYF. Variable domain in full (rest from reference TRBV2 and TRBJ2-5): EPEVTQTPSHQVTQMGQEVILRCVPISNHLYFYWYRQILGQKVEFLVSFYNNEISEKSEIFDDQFSVERPDGSNFTLKIRSTKLEDSAMYFCASRATSGGETQYFGPGTRLLVL.

This clonotype has a count of ten or more. The chain combines TRBV5-5 with TRBJ1-1, with D perhaps TRBD1 (6 bases). This CDR3 has 15 residues. Trimming pared 1 base from V and 4 bases from J, leaving 14 bases between. The germline V gene has CDR1 SGHKS and CDR2 YYEKEE (reference sequence). CDR3 amino acids: CASSLNQGRGTEAFF. In DNA, the CDR3 is TGTGCCAGCAGCTTGAATCAGGGGAGGGGCACTGAAGCTTTCTTT.

Many counts were recorded for this clonotype. The genes are TRBV7-6 and TRBJ2-1, with TRBD2 identical over 12 bases. The V gene end was trimmed by 5 bases and the J gene end by 5 bases; junction bases not matched to a gene: 10. Germline CDR1 SGHVS, CDR2 FNYEAQ. The CDR3 has 17 amino acids. CDR3 sequence: CASSHVGLAGYDNEQFF. The CDR3 bases are TGTGCCAGCAGCCACGTCGGACTAGCGGGGTATGACAATGAGCAGTTCTTC.